The clone carrying this TCR beta chain was recorded only once. The repertoire was sequenced with immunoSEQ multiplex PCR; TCRdb's copy has only in-frame clones and lacks some. The sample yields tens of thousands of clones, 94% seen once. The sample originates from a study of technical replicates of blood from a handful of donors. The receptor was isolated from a human donor in good health. Specimen: T cells isolated from PBMCs.

CDR3 sequence reads: CASSFLGLAGAASTDTQYF. The CDR3 DNA follows: TGCGCCAGCAGCTTCTTGGGACTAGCGGGGGCGGCTAGCACAGATACGCAGTATTTT. The chain links TRBV5-1 to TRBJ2-3, with 14 bases that match TRBD2. This CDR3 has 19 amino acids. The V gene's germline CDR1 is SGHRS and CDR2 YFSETQ. The V gene end was trimmed by 2 bases and the J gene end by 0 bases; junction bases not matched to a gene: 8.